This T cell receptor beta chain was recorded in a study of CD8+ T cells in alopecia areata. Overall study context: Tofacitinib continued for 6 to 18 months and was then withheld for 6 months.

The CDR3 has 16 residues. CDR1 is SGHDN and CDR2 is FVKESK in the germline V gene. J was trimmed by 3 bases and V by 2 bases; bases with no gene match: 7. Regarding this clone: Its antigen is not identified.

Extracted RNA was reverse transcribed into cDNA, the sequencing template. Method: immunoSEQ multiplex PCR; TCRdb's copy keeps in-frame clones and lacks some. The table records about 190,000 clones, 60% to 70% of them present only once. The study's findings and limits: Affected scalp, especially in alopecia totalis/universalis, had a higher clonality than normal scalp did. On tofacitinib, scalp and blood still held many of the expanded lesional clones. Because one nonresponder was included, the link of baseline CD8+ expansion to response is considered uncertain.

Treatment described: oral pan-JAK inhibitor, 5-10 mg twice daily. The chain uses TRBV14 and TRBJ2-3, with TRBD2 matching 8 bases. The source material was CD4+ T cells sorted from blood, sampled at week 4, from a patient treated with tofacitinib. The receptor was derived from a human donor with alopecia areata. The DNA of the CDR3 is TGTGCCAGCAGCCAACTGTCTAGCGGGTTAACAGATACGCAGTATTTT. Its protein is CASSQLSSGLTDTQYF.